The clone carrying this TCR beta chain came up once. Data came from immunoSEQ multiplex PCR; TCRdb stores just in-frame clones and leaves some out. The sample lists about 95,000 clones, about 88% occurring once. Trimming cost V 8 bases and J 4 bases, with 11 bases left between them. The CDR3 covers 13 residues. CDR1 and CDR2 (germline): SNHLY, FYNNEI. The data were taken from a study of T cell responses to AZD1222 COVID-19 vaccine. This chain joins TRBV2 and TRBJ2-2; a weak D match, TRBD1 (6 bases). Sequenced material: peripheral blood, taken on day 0 of AZD1222 vaccination. This sequence was found in an adult in good health. The CDR3 DNA sequence: TGTGCCAGCGGGGACACGGGCACCGGGGAGCTGTTTTTT. It yields the protein CASGDTGTGELFF.